Shown below are 16 T cell receptor beta chains from a single sample sequenced in a study of T cell responses to AZD1222 COVID-19 vaccine. Sequencing was performed with immunoSEQ multiplex PCR; in TCRdb, only in-frame clones are kept and a portion is missing. The sample has roughly 100,000 clones; about nine tenths are singletons. The sample consisted of peripheral blood, taken 28 days after the second AZD1222 dose. These receptors were obtained from an adult who received the AZD1222 COVID-19 vaccine.

J is TRBJ2-2 and V is TRBV2, with D possibly TRBD1 on 6 matching bases. The ends were cut back, 6 bases at V and 5 bases at J, with 16 bases in the middle. The CDR3 is made up of 15 amino acids. Per the germline V gene, CDR1 is SNHLY and CDR2 is FYNNEI. In DNA form, the CDR3 reads TGTGCCAGCAGCGGTCAGGGACACGCAACCGGGGAGCTGTTTTTT. Its translation: CASSGQGHATGELFF.

The rearrangement uses TRBV28 and TRBJ2-2, with D possibly TRBD1 on 6 matching bases. In germline, CDR1 is MDHEN, CDR2 SYDVKM. CDR3 size: 13 residues. V was shortened by 1 base and J by 9 bases, with 9 bases between the two germline ends. The CDR3 spells CASSLLDSRELFF. In DNA form, the CDR3 reads TGTGCCAGCAGTTTATTGGACAGTAGGGAGCTGTTTTTT.

This chain joins TRBV30 and TRBJ2-6; a possible D gene is TRBD1 (6 bases). V was cut by 7 bases and J by 0 bases, with 10 bases left in between. CDR1 is GTSNPN and CDR2 is SVGIG in the germline V gene (reference sequence). The CDR3 contains 14 residues. CDR3 protein: CAYQGGSGANVLTF. CDR3 bases: TGTGCCTACCAAGGGGGCTCTGGGGCCAACGTCCTGACTTTC.

The chain recombines TRBV7-8 with TRBJ2-7, with unresolved D. Germline CDR1 is SGHVS and CDR2 is FQNEAQ. This CDR3 has 13 amino acids. Trimming took off 0 bases at V and 3 bases at J, with 6 bases between the two ends. The CDR3 loop reads CASSLARDYEQYF. The CDR3 DNA sequence: TGTGCCAGCAGCTTAGCTAGGGACTACGAGCAGTACTTC.

On this clone: One junction end disagrees with the germline gene, perhaps due to a read error. The gene calls are TRBV11-2 and TRBJ1-2; D uncertain. The germline gives CDR1 SGHAT, CDR2 FQNNGV. CDR3 length equals 13 residues. The CDR3 bases are TGTGCCAGCAGCTTAGATTTTGGGAGGGCAGGCTCCTTC. Encoded protein: CASSLDFGRAGSF. The whole variable domain, filled in from reference TRBV11-2 and TRBJ1-2, reads EAGVAQSPRYKIIEKRQSVAFWCNPISGHATLYWYQQILGQGPKLLIQFQNNGVVDDSQLPKDRFSAERLKGVDSTLKIQPAKLEDSAVYLCASSLDFGRAGSFGSGTRLTVV.

The chain couples TRBV10-3 to TRBJ2-1, with TRBD1 matching 7 bases. CDR1 is ENHRY, CDR2 SYGVKD, per germline. V was pared by 9 bases and J by 1 base, with 6 bases of the junction left unmatched. The CDR3 is 14 residues long. CDR3: CAITGEESYNEQFF. The CDR3 DNA reads TGTGCCATTACAGGGGAAGAATCCTACAATGAGCAGTTCTTC.

The rearrangement joins TRBV6-5 to TRBJ2-1; 10 bases fit TRBD2. The CDR3 is 14 residues long. V trimming: 5 bases; J trimming: 6 bases; junction bases outside the gene matches: 4. CDR1 MNHEY and CDR2 SVGAGI come from the germline V gene. This chain's CDR3 is CASSRLAGGNEQFF. In nucleotides, the CDR3 is TGTGCCAGCAGTAGACTAGCGGGTGGCAATGAGCAGTTCTTC.

The chain carries TRBV28 and TRBJ1-3; D gene unclear. With 1 base removed from V and 0 bases from J, the gap between germline ends came to 7 bases. There are 15 residues in the CDR3. Germline lookup yields CDR1 MDHEN and CDR2 SYDVKM. The CDR3 loop is CASSLSLGSGNTIYF. The CDR3 DNA follows: TGTGCCAGCAGTTTATCCCTGGGCTCTGGAAACACCATATATTTT.

The rearrangement uses TRBV29-1 and TRBJ1-3; no clear D. The germline gives CDR1 SQVTM, CDR2 ANQGSEA. V was cut by 6 bases and J by 0 bases, with 12 bases left in between. The CDR3 is made up of 14 amino acids. DNA for the CDR3: TGCAGCGTCGGTGGTCCGGACTCTGGAAACACCATATATTTT. It yields the protein CSVGGPDSGNTIYF.

The V and J genes are TRBV7-8 and TRBJ1-3, with D possibly matching TRBD1 (5 bases). This CDR3 has 15 amino acids. Germline values: CDR1 SGHVS, CDR2 FQNEAQ. V lost 5 bases and J 1 base, leaving 12 bases between the germline ends. In DNA, the CDR3 is TGTGCCAGCAGCCCACCCGGGACGTCTGGAAACACCATATATTTT. Encoded protein: CASSPPGTSGNTIYF.

Here the CDR3 reads CASSILAGPFQSYEQYF. The CDR3 nucleotides read TGTGCCAGTAGTATACTAGCGGGGCCATTCCAATCCTACGAGCAGTACTTC. This chain links TRBV19 with TRBJ2-7, with TRBD2 matching 9 bases. The CDR3 sequence is 17 residues long. In germline, CDR1 is LNHDA, CDR2 SQIVND (reference sequence). Trimming removed 2 bases from V and 1 base from J; junction bases left unmatched: 9.

On this clone itself: Other DNA sequences from this sample encode an identical CDR3 as well. This sequence joins TRBV4-2 and TRBJ1-5; 7 positions agree with TRBD1. V trimming: 0 bases; J trimming: 3 bases; junction bases outside the gene matches: 2. Germline V gives CDR1 LGHNA, CDR2 YNFKEQ. This CDR3 has 15 residues. CDR3 protein: CASSQEGQLNQPQHF. In DNA form, the CDR3 reads TGTGCCAGCAGCCAAGAGGGACAGCTCAATCAGCCCCAGCATTTT.

The CDR3 DNA reads as TGTGCCAGCAGCGGAGACAGGTTGGCTTTCTTT. Protein product: CASSGDRLAFF. V and J are TRBV2 and TRBJ1-1, with D tentatively TRBD1 (6 bases). The CDR3 consists of 11 residues. CDR1 SNHLY and CDR2 FYNNEI come from the germline V gene. V gave up 6 bases and J gave up 11 bases, with 13 bases separating them. The variable domain in full, with the rest retrieved from reference TRBV2 and TRBJ1-1, is EPEVTQTPSHQVTQMGQEVILRCVPISNHLYFYWYRQILGQKVEFLVSFYNNEISEKSEIFDDQFSVERPDGSNFTLKIRSTKLEDSAMYFCASSGDRLAFFGQGTRLTVV.

The chain is built from TRBV11-2 and TRBJ1-5, with D unresolved. The CDR3 contains 13 residues. Germline CDR1 reads SGHAT; CDR2 reads FQNNGV. V was pared by 2 bases and J by 2 bases, with 4 bases between. The DNA of the CDR3 is TGTGCCAGCAGCTTACAGCGCAATCAGCCCCAGCATTTT. Its protein is CASSLQRNQPQHF. Variable domain in full (rest from reference TRBV11-2 and TRBJ1-5): EAGVAQSPRYKIIEKRQSVAFWCNPISGHATLYWYQQILGQGPKLLIQFQNNGVVDDSQLPKDRFSAERLKGVDSTLKIQPAKLEDSAVYLCASSLQRNQPQHFGDGTRLSIL.

The chain couples TRBV28 to TRBJ1-1; a possible D gene is TRBD1 (5 bases). This CDR3 contains 13 residues. Germline values: CDR1 MDHEN, CDR2 SYDVKM. Deletions cut 4 bases from V and 8 bases from J, with 14 bases between. CDR3 DNA sequence: TGTGCCAGCAGTTCAGGGTCAGGGACCGAAGCTTTCTTT. Protein sequence: CASSSGSGTEAFF.

The chain is built from TRBV5-1 and TRBJ1-5, with D uncertain. This CDR3 is 13 amino acids long. Trimming stripped 3 bases from V and 1 base from J, with 5 bases between. Germline V gene sequence: CDR1 SGHRS, CDR2 YFSETQ. The CDR3 coding sequence is TGCGCCAGCAGCTACGACAGCAATCAGCCCCAGCATTTT. Translated: CASSYDSNQPQHF.